The rows below give T cell receptor beta chains drawn from one sample of a study of shared clonotypes between healthy human individuals. Method: immunoSEQ multiplex PCR; TCRdb's copy keeps in-frame clones and lacks some. This sample has 2 million to 2.5 million clones, with 80% to 95% found just once. The specimen was naive CD4+ T cells from PBMCs. The receptor source for this set is a man in his late teens or twenties in good health. Some clones in this sample may be carry-over from other donors' samples. Both conserved end residues are part of each CDR3. A D gene is named only where the DNA matches it firmly.

V: TRBV10-3; D: .; J: TRBJ2-7; DNA: TGTGCCATCAGTGAGTCCCGGGGATCGACGGGGGCTAAAAATATGTACGAGCAGTACTTC; CDR3: CAISESRGSTGAKNMYEQYF
V: TRBV29-1; D: .; J: TRBJ2-7; DNA: TGCAGCGTTGGGGGGGCCGGGGGCGCCTACGAGCAGTACTTC; CDR3: CSVGGAGGAYEQYF
V: TRBV21-1; D: .; J: TRBJ2-7; DNA: TGTGCCAGGGGGAGACCCGGTCGGCTGCGCGAGCAGTACTTC; CDR3: CARGRPGRLREQYF
V: TRBV15; D: .; J: TRBJ2-7; DNA: TGTGCCACCAGCGGGACTGCGGCCCCCGGCGAGCAGTACTTC; CDR3: CATSGTAAPGEQYF
V: TRBV10-3; D: TRBD1; J: TRBJ1-2; DNA: TGTGCCATCAGTAGACAGGGGTCTGGCTACACCTTC; CDR3: CAISRQGSGYTF
V: TRBV7-2; D: TRBD2; J: TRBJ2-5; DNA: TGTGCCAGCAGCGAGGGGACTAGCGGCACCCAGTACTTC; CDR3: CASSEGTSGTQYF
V: TRBV15; D: .; J: TRBJ1-4; DNA: TGTGCCACCAGCAGAGCTAGCGGAAAACTGTTTTTT; CDR3: CATSRASGKLFF
V: TRBV9; D: .; J: TRBJ1-2; DNA: TGTGCCAGCAGCGTAGCAGAGGGGCCACGTCAGGGCTACACCTTC; CDR3: CASSVAEGPRQGYTF
V: TRBV19; D: .; J: TRBJ2-5; DNA: TGTGCCAGTAGTGGCTCACAAGAGACCCAGTACTTC; CDR3: CASSGSQETQYF
V: TRBV18; D: TRBD1; J: TRBJ1-1; DNA: TGTGCCAGCTCAGAACAGGGGGCATTACCGAACACTGAAGCTTTCTTT; CDR3: CASSEQGALPNTEAFF
V: TRBV2; D: .; J: TRBJ2-5; DNA: TGTGCCAGCAGGCTACCTAAGGGGAGGGGGCGTTTAGAGACCCAGTACTTC; CDR3: CASRLPKGRGRLETQYF
V: TRBV14; D: .; J: TRBJ1-2; DNA: TGTGCCAGCAGCGCCCGGGACGGAGGCGGCTACACCTTC; CDR3: CASSARDGGGYTF
V: TRBV29-1; D: TRBD2; J: TRBJ2-1; DNA: TGCAGCGTTGACTCCTGGACTAGCGGGAGCTCCTACAATGAGCAGTTCTTC; CDR3: CSVDSWTSGSSYNEQFF
V: TRBV6-4; D: .; J: TRBJ2-7; DNA: TGTGCCAGTAGTATGGACGGGAGCTCCTACGAGCAGTACTTC; CDR3: CASSMDGSSYEQYF
V: TRBV5-1; D: .; J: TRBJ2-3; DNA: TGCGCCAGCAGCCTCCGGACACTCCCTAGCACAGATACGCAGTATTTT; CDR3: CASSLRTLPSTDTQYF
V: TRBV19; D: TRBD1; J: TRBJ1-2; DNA: TGTGCCAGTAGGCAACAGGGGGGTAACTATGGCTACACCTTC; CDR3: CASRQQGGNYGYTF
V: TRBV5-4; D: .; J: TRBJ2-2; DNA: TGTGCCAGCAGCCATATAATATTACCGGGGCTGGGGGCGAACACCGGGGAGCTGTTTTTT; CDR3: CASSHIILPGLGANTGELFF